This TCR beta chain was profiled in a study of blood T cell repertoires in COVID-19. The wider study: Material from acute and convalescent COVID-19 was sourced from the United States, Italy and Spain. Sources were T cells, B-cell-depleted T cells, or PBMCs; the material itself was cDNA or gDNA.

Germline CDR1 SGHVS, CDR2 FNYEAQ. The CDR3 length is 15 residues. V was shortened by 6 bases and J by 0 bases, with 11 bases between the two germline ends. Participants came from roughly 23 US areas, aged roughly 18 to 95 years. Cohorts were assigned according to the clinical history that participants reported. Repertoires were generated with immunoSEQ multiplex PCR, while TCRdb's copy carries only in-frame clones and drops some. The profile shows fewer than 350,000 clones, about nine tenths of them singletons. The sample consisted of PBMCs or T cells enriched from blood (not recorded which). The clonotype comes from a woman in her 40s with acute COVID-19. The chain combines TRBV7-6 with TRBJ1-4; D gene uncertain. CDR3: CASSFRAATNEKLFF. In nucleotides, the CDR3 is TGTGCCAGCAGTTTTCGAGCTGCAACTAATGAAAAACTGTTTTTT.